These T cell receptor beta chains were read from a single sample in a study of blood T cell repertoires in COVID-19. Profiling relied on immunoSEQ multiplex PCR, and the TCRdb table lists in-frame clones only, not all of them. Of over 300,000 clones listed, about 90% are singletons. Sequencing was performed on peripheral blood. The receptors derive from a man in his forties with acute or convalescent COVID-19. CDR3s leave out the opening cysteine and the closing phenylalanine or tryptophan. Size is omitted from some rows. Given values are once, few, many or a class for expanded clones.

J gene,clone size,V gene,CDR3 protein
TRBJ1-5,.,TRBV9,ASSVYAVDQPQH
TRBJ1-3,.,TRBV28,ASSSPSTIY
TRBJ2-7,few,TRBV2,ASRATGVRSYEQY
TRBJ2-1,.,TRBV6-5,ASSYSAGGRLNEQF
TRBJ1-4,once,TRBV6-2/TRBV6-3,ASSSRLQGANEKLF
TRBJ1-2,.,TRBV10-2,ASRTGMGYGYT
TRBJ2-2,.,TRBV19,ASSFIAGGPGYRELF
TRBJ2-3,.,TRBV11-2,ASSFSALAATDTQY
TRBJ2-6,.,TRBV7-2,ASSSGAGGNWVNVLT
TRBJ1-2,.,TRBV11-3,ASSVGPGQGGYGYT
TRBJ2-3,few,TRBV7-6,ASSLGGPSTDTQY
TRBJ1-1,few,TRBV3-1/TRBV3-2,ASSRPPGQGRTEAF
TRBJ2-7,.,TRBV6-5,ASTRKQGSINEQY
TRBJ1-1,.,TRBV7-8,ASSLRSQSGTLNTEAF
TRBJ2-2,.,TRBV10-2,ASGSGTSGNTGELF
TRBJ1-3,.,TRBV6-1,ASSEFSGQGANTIY
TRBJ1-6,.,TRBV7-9,ASSLHLYRDRDYSPLH
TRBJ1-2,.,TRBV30,AWSEGGGNYGYT
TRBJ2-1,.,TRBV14,ASSPGTSGVYSYNEQF
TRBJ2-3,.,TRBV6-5,ASSYSKGYDEDTQY
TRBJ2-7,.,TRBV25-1,ASSESGGQY
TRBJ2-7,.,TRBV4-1,ASSQDPGAYEQY
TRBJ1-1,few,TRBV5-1,ASSLHSQRPSEAF
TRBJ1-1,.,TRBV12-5,ASGLALNTEAF
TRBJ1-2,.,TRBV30,AWSIASYGYT
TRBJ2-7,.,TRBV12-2,ASLFPRGGCY
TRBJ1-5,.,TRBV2,ASKNKRGQPQH
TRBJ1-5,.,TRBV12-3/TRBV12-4,ASSFANQPQH
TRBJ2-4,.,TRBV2,ASRGQGAKNIQY
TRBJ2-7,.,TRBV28,ASSPTPRTGKAYEQY
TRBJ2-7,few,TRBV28,ASAGSYEQY